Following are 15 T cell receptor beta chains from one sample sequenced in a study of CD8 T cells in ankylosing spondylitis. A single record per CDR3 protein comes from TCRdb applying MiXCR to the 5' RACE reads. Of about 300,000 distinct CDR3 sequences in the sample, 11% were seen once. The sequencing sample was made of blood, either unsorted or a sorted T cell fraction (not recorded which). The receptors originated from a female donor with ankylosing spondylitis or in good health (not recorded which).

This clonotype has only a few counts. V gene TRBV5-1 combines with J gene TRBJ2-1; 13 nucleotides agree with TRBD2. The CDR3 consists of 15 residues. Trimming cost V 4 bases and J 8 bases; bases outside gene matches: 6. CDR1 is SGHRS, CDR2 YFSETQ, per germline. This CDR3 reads CASSRRTSGGDEQFF. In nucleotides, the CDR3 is TGCGCCAGCAGCCGGCGGACTAGCGGGGGTGATGAGCAGTTCTTC.

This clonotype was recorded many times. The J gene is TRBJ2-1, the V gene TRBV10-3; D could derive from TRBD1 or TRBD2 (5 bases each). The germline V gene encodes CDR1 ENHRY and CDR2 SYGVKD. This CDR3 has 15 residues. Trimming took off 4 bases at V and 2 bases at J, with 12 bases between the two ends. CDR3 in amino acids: CAISGGTSTYNEQFF. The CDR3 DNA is TGTGCCATCAGTGGGGGGACGTCCACCTACAATGAGCAGTTCTTC.

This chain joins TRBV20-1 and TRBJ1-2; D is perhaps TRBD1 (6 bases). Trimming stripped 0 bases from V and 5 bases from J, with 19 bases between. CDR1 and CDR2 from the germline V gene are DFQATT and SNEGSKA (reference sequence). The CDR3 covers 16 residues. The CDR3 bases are TGCAGTGCTAGAGACAACCACCGGGCCCAGGGGTATGGCTACACCTTC. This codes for CSARDNHRAQGYGYTF.

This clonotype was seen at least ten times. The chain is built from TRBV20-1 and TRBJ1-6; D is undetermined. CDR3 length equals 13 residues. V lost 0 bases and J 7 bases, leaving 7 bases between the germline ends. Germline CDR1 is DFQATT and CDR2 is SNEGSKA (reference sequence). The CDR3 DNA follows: TGCAGTGCTAGAGAGGACGGGAATTCACCCCTCCACTTT. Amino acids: CSAREDGNSPLHF.

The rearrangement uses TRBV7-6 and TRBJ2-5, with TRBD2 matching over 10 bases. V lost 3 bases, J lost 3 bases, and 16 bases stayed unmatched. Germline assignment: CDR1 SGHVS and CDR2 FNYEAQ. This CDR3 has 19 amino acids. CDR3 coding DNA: TGTGCCAGCAGCTTCCCCGACTCAGCGGGAGGGTTCGTAGAAGAGACCCAGTACTTC. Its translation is CASSFPDSAGGFVEETQYF.

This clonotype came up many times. As DNA, the CDR3 is TGTGCCAGCAGTTACTTATCAGGGAACGCAGAGACCCAGTACTTC. This sequence encodes CASSYLSGNAETQYF. This chain uses TRBV6-5 with TRBJ2-5, with D possibly matching TRBD1 (5 bases). Between the trimmed V and J ends, which lost 1 base and 4 bases, there was a span of 13 bases. The germline V gene has CDR1 MNHEY and CDR2 SVGAGI. This CDR3 has 15 amino acids.

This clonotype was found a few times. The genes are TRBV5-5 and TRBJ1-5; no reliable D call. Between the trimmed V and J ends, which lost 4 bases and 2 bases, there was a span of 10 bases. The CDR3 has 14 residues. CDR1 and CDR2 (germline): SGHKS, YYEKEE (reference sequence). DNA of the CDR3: TGTGCCAGCAGCGGGTTGGAAGGCAATCAGCCCCAGCATTTT. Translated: CASSGLEGNQPQHF.

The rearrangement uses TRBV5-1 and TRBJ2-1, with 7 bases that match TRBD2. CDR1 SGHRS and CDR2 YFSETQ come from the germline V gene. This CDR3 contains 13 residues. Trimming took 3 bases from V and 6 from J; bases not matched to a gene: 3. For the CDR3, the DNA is TGCGCCAGCAGCTGGGGGAGGGCCAATGAGCAGTTCTTC. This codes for CASSWGRANEQFF.

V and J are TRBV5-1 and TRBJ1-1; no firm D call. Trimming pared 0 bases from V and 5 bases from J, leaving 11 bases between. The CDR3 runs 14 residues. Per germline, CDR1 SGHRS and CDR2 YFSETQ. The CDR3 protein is CASSLGRLRTEAFF. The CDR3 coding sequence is TGCGCCAGCAGCTTGGGCAGGCTGAGGACTGAAGCTTTCTTT.

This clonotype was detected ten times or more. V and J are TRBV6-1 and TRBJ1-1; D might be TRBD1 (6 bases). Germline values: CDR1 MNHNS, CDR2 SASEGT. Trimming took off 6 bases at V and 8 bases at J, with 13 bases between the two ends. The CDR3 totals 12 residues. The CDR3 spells CASRRTDREAFF. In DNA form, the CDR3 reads TGTGCCAGCAGACGAACTGACAGGGAAGCTTTCTTT.

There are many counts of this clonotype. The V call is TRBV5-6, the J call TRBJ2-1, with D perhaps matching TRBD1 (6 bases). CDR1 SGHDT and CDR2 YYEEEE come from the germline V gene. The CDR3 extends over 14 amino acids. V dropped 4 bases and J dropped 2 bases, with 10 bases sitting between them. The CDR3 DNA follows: TGTGCCAGCAGCAACCGGGACACCTACAATGAGCAGTTCTTC. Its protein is CASSNRDTYNEQFF.

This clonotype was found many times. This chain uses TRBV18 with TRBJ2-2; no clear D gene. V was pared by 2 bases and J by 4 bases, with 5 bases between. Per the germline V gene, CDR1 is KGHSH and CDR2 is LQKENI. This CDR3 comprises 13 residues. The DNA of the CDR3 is TGTGCCAGCTCACCAAGCGCCACCGGGGAGCTGTTTTTT. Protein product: CASSPSATGELFF. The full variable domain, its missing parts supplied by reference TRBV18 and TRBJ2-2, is NAGVMQNPRHLVRRRGQEARLRCSPMKGHSHVYWYRQLPEEGLKFMVYLQKENIIDESGMPKERFSAEFPKEGPSILRIQQVVRGDSAAYFCASSPSATGELFFGEGSRLTVL.

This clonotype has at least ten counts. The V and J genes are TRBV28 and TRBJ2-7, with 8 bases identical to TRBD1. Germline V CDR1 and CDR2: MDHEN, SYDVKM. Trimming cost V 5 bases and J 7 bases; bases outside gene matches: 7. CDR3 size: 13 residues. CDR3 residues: CASSGQGIGEQYF. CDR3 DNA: TGTGCCAGCAGTGGACAGGGTATAGGGGAGCAGTACTTC.

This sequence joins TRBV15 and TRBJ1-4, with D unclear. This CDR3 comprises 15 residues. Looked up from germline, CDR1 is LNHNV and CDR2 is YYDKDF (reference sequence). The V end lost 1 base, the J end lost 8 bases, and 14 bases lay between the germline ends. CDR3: CATSRAPSTGEKLFF. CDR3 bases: TGTGCCACCAGCAGAGCCCCCAGTACTGGGGAAAAACTGTTTTTT.

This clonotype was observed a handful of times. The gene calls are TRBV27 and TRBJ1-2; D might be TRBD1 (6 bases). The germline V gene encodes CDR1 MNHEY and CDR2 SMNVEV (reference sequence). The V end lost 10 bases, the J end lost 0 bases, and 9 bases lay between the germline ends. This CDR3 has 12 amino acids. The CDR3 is CATQGANYGYTF. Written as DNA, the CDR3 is TGTGCCACACAGGGCGCTAACTATGGCTACACCTTC.